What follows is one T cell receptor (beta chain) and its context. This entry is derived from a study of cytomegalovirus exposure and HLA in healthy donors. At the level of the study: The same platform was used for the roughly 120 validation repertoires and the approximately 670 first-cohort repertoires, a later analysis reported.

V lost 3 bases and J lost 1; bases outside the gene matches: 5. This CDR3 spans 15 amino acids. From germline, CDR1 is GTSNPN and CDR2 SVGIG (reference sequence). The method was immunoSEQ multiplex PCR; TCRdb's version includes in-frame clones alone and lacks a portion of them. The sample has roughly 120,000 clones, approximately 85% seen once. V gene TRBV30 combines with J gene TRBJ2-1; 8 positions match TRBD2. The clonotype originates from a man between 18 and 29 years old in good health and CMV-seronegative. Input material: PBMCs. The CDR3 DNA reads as TGTGCCTGGAGCCACCCGGGGGGGTCCTACAATGAGCAGTTCTTC. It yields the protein CAWSHPGGSYNEQFF.